These T cell receptor beta chains were read from a single sample in a study of PD-L1 blockade in urothelial cancer. TCRdb keeps only in-frame clones here, not all; method: immunoSEQ multiplex PCR. The table shows roughly 100,000 clones, with about 85% occurring only once. The sequences come from PBMCs, collected around atezolizumab (anti-PD-L1) treatment. The receptor source for this set is a man aged 45-65 years with urothelial cancer. Both conserved end residues are part of each CDR3. A D gene is named only where the DNA matches it firmly. A clone size is listed for some rows: how often the clone was seen (once, few, many), or a class if it is expanded.

clone_size: NA; j_call: TRBJ1-5; cdr3_length: 16; v_call: TRBV5-1; d_call: TRBD1; cdr3_aa: CASSLGQAGVGQPQHF; cdr3_nt: TGCGCCAGCAGCCTAGGACAGGCGGGTGTAGGGCAGCCCCAGCATTTT
clone_size: NA; j_call: TRBJ1-4; cdr3_length: 14; v_call: TRBV2; d_call: NA; cdr3_aa: CASRKQGYGEKLFF; cdr3_nt: TGTGCCAGCAGGAAACAGGGTTATGGTGAAAAACTGTTTTTT
clone_size: NA; j_call: TRBJ1-2; cdr3_length: 15; v_call: TRBV19; d_call: NA; cdr3_aa: CASSRSRDPFYGYTF; cdr3_nt: TGTGCCAGTAGTAGAAGCCGGGATCCTTTTTATGGCTACACCTTC
clone_size: few; j_call: TRBJ2-2; cdr3_length: 16; v_call: TRBV9; d_call: NA; cdr3_aa: CASSTSRGGGAGELFF; cdr3_nt: TGTGCCAGCAGCACATCCAGAGGGGGGGGCGCCGGGGAGCTGTTTTTT
clone_size: NA; j_call: TRBJ2-4; cdr3_length: 12; v_call: TRBV5-6; d_call: NA; cdr3_aa: CASSFGVNIQYF; cdr3_nt: TGTGCCAGCAGCTTCGGGGTGAACATTCAGTACTTC
clone_size: once; j_call: TRBJ2-1; cdr3_length: 15; v_call: TRBV7-9; d_call: TRBD2; cdr3_aa: CASSLVASGSVEQFF; cdr3_nt: TGTGCCAGCAGCTTAGTGGCTAGCGGGAGTGTTGAGCAGTTCTTC
clone_size: once; j_call: TRBJ2-5; cdr3_length: 13; v_call: TRBV7-8; d_call: NA; cdr3_aa: CASSSGTGETQYF; cdr3_nt: TGTGCCAGCAGCTCCGGGACTGGGGAGACCCAGTACTTC
clone_size: NA; j_call: TRBJ2-7; cdr3_length: 14; v_call: TRBV7-9; d_call: TRBD2; cdr3_aa: CASSWREGAYEQYF; cdr3_nt: TGTGCCAGCAGCTGGCGGGAGGGCGCCTACGAGCAGTACTTC
clone_size: NA; j_call: TRBJ2-7; cdr3_length: 15; v_call: TRBV27; d_call: NA; cdr3_aa: CASSPPWTATYEQYF; cdr3_nt: TGTGCCAGCAGTCCCCCTTGGACAGCAACCTACGAGCAGTACTTC
clone_size: NA; j_call: TRBJ2-1; cdr3_length: 11; v_call: TRBV29-1; d_call: TRBD1; cdr3_aa: CSVGTGGEQFF; cdr3_nt: TGCAGCGTTGGGACAGGGGGTGAGCAGTTCTTC
clone_size: NA; j_call: TRBJ2-2; cdr3_length: 15; v_call: TRBV2; d_call: NA; cdr3_aa: CASRRAVLTTGELFF; cdr3_nt: TGTGCCAGCCGTCGAGCCGTTCTAACCACCGGGGAGCTGTTTTTT
clone_size: NA; j_call: TRBJ1-2; cdr3_length: 13; v_call: TRBV28; d_call: TRBD1; cdr3_aa: CASRRQGAYGYTF; cdr3_nt: TGTGCCAGCAGAAGACAGGGAGCCTATGGCTACACCTTC
clone_size: once; j_call: TRBJ1-5; cdr3_length: 14; v_call: TRBV28; d_call: TRBD1; cdr3_aa: CASRDRASNQPQHF; cdr3_nt: TGTGCCAGCAGGGACAGGGCGAGCAATCAGCCCCAGCATTTT
clone_size: few; j_call: TRBJ1-5; cdr3_length: 17; v_call: TRBV7-8; d_call: NA; cdr3_aa: CASSPPLRVDSNQPQHF; cdr3_nt: TGTGCCAGCAGCCCTCCCTTGAGGGTCGATAGCAATCAGCCCCAGCATTTT
clone_size: NA; j_call: TRBJ2-3; cdr3_length: 14; v_call: TRBV7-2; d_call: NA; cdr3_aa: CASSPKGSEDTQYF; cdr3_nt: TGTGCCAGCAGCCCGAAGGGGTCTGAAGATACGCAGTATTTT
clone_size: NA; j_call: TRBJ2-3; cdr3_length: 11; v_call: TRBV20-1; d_call: NA; cdr3_aa: CSARSSYIEYF; cdr3_nt: TGCAGTGCTAGATCCTCGTATATTGAGTATTTT
clone_size: NA; j_call: TRBJ1-3; cdr3_length: 14; v_call: TRBV6-1; d_call: TRBD1; cdr3_aa: CASTGTGKGNTIYF; cdr3_nt: TGTGCCAGCACGGGGACAGGGAAAGGAAACACCATATATTTT
clone_size: NA; j_call: TRBJ2-2; cdr3_length: 17; v_call: TRBV10-3; d_call: TRBD2; cdr3_aa: CAISERATSGNTGELFF; cdr3_nt: TGTGCCATCAGTGAGAGGGCGACTAGCGGGAACACCGGGGAGCTGTTTTTT
clone_size: NA; j_call: TRBJ2-1; cdr3_length: 14; v_call: TRBV25-1; d_call: TRBD1; cdr3_aa: CASSRQGGYNEQFF; cdr3_nt: TGTGCCAGCAGCAGACAGGGGGGCTACAATGAGCAGTTCTTC
clone_size: once; j_call: TRBJ1-1; cdr3_length: 16; v_call: TRBV9; d_call: NA; cdr3_aa: CASSVGSSPENTEAFF; cdr3_nt: TGTGCCAGCAGCGTAGGATCGAGCCCTGAAAACACTGAAGCTTTCTTT
clone_size: NA; j_call: TRBJ2-7; cdr3_length: 11; v_call: TRBV5-1; d_call: NA; cdr3_aa: CASSAEQVQYF; cdr3_nt: TGCGCCAGCAGCGCCGAGCAGGTGCAGTACTTC
clone_size: NA; j_call: TRBJ2-1; cdr3_length: 14; v_call: TRBV10-1; d_call: TRBD1; cdr3_aa: CASLTGTGGNEQFF; cdr3_nt: TGCGCCAGCTTGACCGGGACAGGGGGAAATGAGCAGTTCTTC
clone_size: NA; j_call: TRBJ2-7; cdr3_length: 14; v_call: TRBV9; d_call: NA; cdr3_aa: CASSVGTGTYEQYF; cdr3_nt: TGTGCCAGCAGCGTAGGTACAGGAACCTACGAGCAGTACTTC
clone_size: NA; j_call: TRBJ2-3; cdr3_length: 15; v_call: TRBV30; d_call: TRBD2; cdr3_aa: CAWSGLAGPTDTQYF; cdr3_nt: TGTGCCTGGAGTGGTCTAGCGGGACCCACAGATACGCAGTATTTT
clone_size: NA; j_call: TRBJ1-6; cdr3_length: 13; v_call: TRBV30; d_call: TRBD1; cdr3_aa: CAWKGTGNSPLHF; cdr3_nt: TGTGCCTGGAAAGGGACAGGGAATTCACCCCTCCACTTT
clone_size: NA; j_call: TRBJ2-1; cdr3_length: 15; v_call: TRBV18; d_call: TRBD2; cdr3_aa: CASSLLLAGVFEQFF; cdr3_nt: TGTGCCAGCTCCTTGCTGCTAGCGGGAGTATTCGAGCAGTTCTTC